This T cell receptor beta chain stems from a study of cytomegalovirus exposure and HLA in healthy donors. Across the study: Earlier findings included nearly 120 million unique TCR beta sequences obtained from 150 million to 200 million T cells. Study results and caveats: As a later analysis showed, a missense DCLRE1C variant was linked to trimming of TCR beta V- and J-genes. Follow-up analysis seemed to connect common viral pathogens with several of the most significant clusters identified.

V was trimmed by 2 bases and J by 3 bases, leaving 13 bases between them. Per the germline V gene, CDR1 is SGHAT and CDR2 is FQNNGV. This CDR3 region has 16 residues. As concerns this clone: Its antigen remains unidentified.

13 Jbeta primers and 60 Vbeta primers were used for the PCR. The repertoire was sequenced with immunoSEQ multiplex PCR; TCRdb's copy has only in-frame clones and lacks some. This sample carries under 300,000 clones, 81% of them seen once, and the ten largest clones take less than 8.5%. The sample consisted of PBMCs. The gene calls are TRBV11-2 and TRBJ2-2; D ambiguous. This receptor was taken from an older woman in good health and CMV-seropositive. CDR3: CASSLLAPSYTGELFF. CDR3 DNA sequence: TGTGCCAGCAGCTTATTGGCTCCTTCATACACCGGGGAGCTGTTTTTT.